This entry features one T cell receptor beta chain sequence. The clone's antigen remains unknown. Base qualities were left out, and no much larger clone turns up one base away. These data originate in a study of T cell responses to AZD1222 COVID-19 vaccine listed by TCRdb under 2021. About the full investigation: TCR sequencing covered 233 trial participants: 207 given two doses of AZD1222 and about 26 given two doses of MenACWY control vaccine. Trial participants were enrolled by age into 18-55, 56-69 and 70-plus year subgroups, with roughly 150, 30 and 60 TCR-sequenced participants respectively. The investigation overall reported the following: Epitopes outside the regions mutated in the B.1.351 and B.1.1.7 variants were reportedly recognized by nearly half of the unique spike-specific TCRs. Most participants were white British and females outnumbered males, and the authors suggested that clonal diversity may have been underestimated. After two AZD1222 doses, spike-specific TCR breadth and depth were significantly higher than at day 0 and than in MenACWY recipients. Conclusions about previously exposed vaccinees were limited because only six or seven AZD1222 recipients were SARS-CoV-2 seropositive at baseline. In the small 56-69-year group, the increase in depth fell short of significance, most likely because of low power. The whole spike protein was spanned by vaccine-associated CD4 TCRs, and dominant responses were seen in regions 160-218 and 743-854. No day 14 peak-response samples were available, so repertoires were characterized only after the peak T cell response.

The CDR3 holds 13 amino acids from the cysteine to the phenylalanine. The CDR3 DNA has 39 bases and is translated from base 1. CDR1 and CDR2 (MNHEY, SVGAGI) derive from the germline V gene. The trim is 5 bases for V and 7 bases for J, with a gap of 12 bases between the germline ends. The CDR3 regions of human TCRbeta chains were analyzed by immunosequencing. The source study handled its data this way. Repertoire TCRs were matched against a reference library of SARS-CoV-2-specific TCRs generated with the MIRA antigen-specificity platform. Breadth was defined as the fraction of unique TCRs that were SARS-CoV-2-associated. Depth was defined as the fraction of total T cells that were SARS-CoV-2-associated. Using the MIRA data, each spike-specific TCR was assigned both to the spike region to which the TCR was reactive and to a CD4 or CD8 class. Log10-transformed breadth and depth values were compared by one-way ANOVA with Sidak's multiple comparisons tests. Not all clones reach the TCRdb copy of this immuneACCESS table, which keeps in-frame sequences only. Checked studies attribute under half of the gap to unresolved V genes and leave the rest unexplained. The DNA gave D and trimming, while V, J and clone size come from that table. This sample is represented by around 110,000 clones; around 90% of them were singletons. The ten top clones hold roughly 6.2% of the sample.

The time point label, as the study defines it: about 28 days (+/-7) after the second vaccine dose. AZD1222 recipients given second doses at about 4 weeks or at about 12 weeks were pooled, since spike-specific TCR depth and breadth were not found to differ between the two schedules. The vaccinee samples were drawn from two UK trials, COV001 and COV002, one of which was a single-blind randomized controlled phase 2/3 trial testing AZD1222 (ChAdOx1 nCoV-19) in healthy adults. For TCRbeta chain sequencing, PBMC samples were collected from trial participants at day 0 and at day 28 after the second dose.

Recombination linked TRBV6-5 to TRBJ1-5; the D gene is unclear. The source material was peripheral blood, sampled 28 days after the second AZD1222 dose. This receptor was taken from an adult who received the AZD1222 COVID-19 vaccine. The CDR3 amino acid sequence is: CASSLRPGQPQHF. In nucleotides, the sequence is TGTGCCAGCAGTCTCCGACCTGGCCAGCCCCAGCATTTT.